This T cell receptor beta chain was sequenced in a study of CD8 T cells in ankylosing spondylitis. This clonotype has more than one count but fewer than ten. Its target is unknown. V shed 4 bases, J shed 6 bases, and the junction held 5 bases outside the gene matches. From germline, CDR1 is SEHNR and CDR2 FQNEAQ (reference sequence). The CDR3 is made up of 16 amino acids. Making use of molecular barcodes, quantitative 5'-RACE generated TCR beta libraries. MiXCR, applied by TCRdb to the 5' RACE reads, yields one record per CDR3 protein. The sample contains roughly 670,000 distinct CDR3 sequences, about 20% of which appear only once. Overall study findings and caveats: Significantly higher representation of disease-linked clones was reported for matched ankylosing spondylitis synovial fluid. A number of the motif variants had already been described in reactive arthritis synovial fluid and blood. Researchers report that disease-linked clones proved CD8+ and relatively rare in peripheral blood. Typical of ankylosing spondylitis blood, it appeared, was a TCR beta motif of several highly homologous variants.

The source material was blood, either unsorted or a sorted T cell fraction (not recorded which). The TCR comes from a male donor with ankylosing spondylitis. This chain joins TRBV7-9 and TRBJ2-1, with 14 bases lining up with TRBD2. The CDR3 sequence is CASSSTSGGGSNEQFF. In DNA, the CDR3 is TGTGCCAGCAGCTCGACTAGCGGGGGGGGTAGCAATGAGCAGTTCTTC.